Each of the 18 T cell receptor beta chains below was sequenced from the same sample in a study of T cells in Graves' hyperthyroidism and ophthalmopathy. RNA transcripts yielded amplified TCR beta CDR3 regions. In the first-round RT-PCR of the TCR CDR3, the HTBI primer set was used. TCRdb analysed the multiplex PCR reads with MiXCR anew, one entry per CDR3 protein. The data contain approximately 530,000 distinct CDR3 sequences, just under 20% of them seen just once; the ten biggest clones take up 47%. The source material was blood. These receptor sequences come from a man aged 35 to 55 with Graves' ophthalmopathy.

This clonotype appeared a few times. The junction departs from the called germline gene at one end, perhaps through a read error. The chain uses TRBV5-1 and TRBJ2-2, with D perhaps TRBD2 (5 bases). CDR3 size: 19 residues. Germline V gene data show CDR1 as SGHRS and CDR2 as YFSETQ. CDR3 residues: CANSLPGSMPVPLPRELFF. For the CDR3, the DNA is TGCGCCAACAGCCTCCCGGGGTCGATGCCCGTCCCCCTCCCCCGGGAGCTGTTTTTT.

This clonotype occurred a few times. The rearrangement uses TRBV25-1 and TRBJ1-6; D is uncertain. Per the germline V gene, CDR1 is MGHDK and CDR2 is SYGVNS. The CDR3 runs to 11 residues. V was clipped by 7 bases and J by 6 bases, with 4 bases between them. The CDR3 region is CASMGNSPLHF. As DNA, the CDR3 is TGTGCCAGCATGGGTAATTCACCCCTCCACTTT.

This clonotype was observed a handful of times. The V and J genes are TRBV20-1 and TRBJ1-4, with TRBD1 identical over 10 bases. Germline V gives CDR1 DFQATT, CDR2 SNEGSKA (reference sequence). The trim removed 6 bases at V and 7 bases at J, leaving 11 bases unmatched. CDR3 length: 15 residues. This CDR3 reads CSANQGQGGFEKLFF. The DNA for the CDR3 is TGCAGTGCCAATCAAGGACAGGGGGGCTTTGAAAAACTGTTTTTT.

This clonotype was detected a few times. The chain carries TRBV30 and TRBJ1-2; no reliable D call. Germline lookup yields CDR1 GTSNPN and CDR2 SVGIG (reference sequence). This CDR3 spans 14 amino acids. The V end lost 5 bases, the J end lost 1 base, and 14 bases lay between the germline ends. The DNA for the CDR3 is TGTGCCTGGGCCACAAGAAATCTTAACTATGGCTACACCTTC. Protein product: CAWATRNLNYGYTF.

This clonotype was counted at least ten times. The chain employs TRBV3-1 and TRBJ2-1; D is possibly TRBD1 or TRBD2 (6 bases each). The CDR3 covers 17 residues. V lost 0 bases and J lost 4, with 16 bases in between. In germline, CDR1 is LGHDT, CDR2 YNNKEL (reference sequence). CDR3 coding DNA: TGTGCCAGCAGCCAAGATGCCCTGGGGGGCTCATACAATGAGCAGTTCTTC. Protein product: CASSQDALGGSYNEQFF.

This clonotype was seen repeatedly, ten times or more. The rearrangement joins TRBV3-1 to TRBJ2-7; 10 bases are a match to TRBD2. Looked up from germline, CDR1 is LGHDT and CDR2 is YNNKEL (reference sequence). The ends lost 4 bases at V and 7 bases at J; junction bases unmatched: 7. This CDR3 is 14 amino acids long. The CDR3: CASSLSGGAGEQYF. The CDR3 bases are TGTGCCAGCAGCCTGAGCGGGGGGGCGGGTGAGCAGTACTTC.

This clonotype has a handful of counts. The V and J genes are TRBV7-9 and TRBJ2-5; no reliable D call. V lost 6 bases and J lost 5, with 10 bases in between. CDR3 length: 12 residues. Germline V lookup: CDR1 SEHNR, CDR2 FQNEAQ (reference sequence). The CDR3 DNA reads TGTGCCAGCAGTCGCAATAGGGAGACCCAGTACTTC. Protein product: CASSRNRETQYF. The full variable domain, its missing parts supplied by reference TRBV7-9 and TRBJ2-5, is DTGVSQNPRHKITKRGQNVTFRCDPISEHNRLYWYRQTLGQGPEFLTYFQNEAQLEKSRLLSDRFSAERPKGSFSTLEIQRTEQGDSAMYLCASSRNRETQYFGPGTRLLVL.

This clonotype was picked up a small number of times. The chain joins TRBV18 to TRBJ2-3, with TRBD1 as a possible D gene (6 bases). Per the germline V gene, CDR1 is KGHSH and CDR2 is LQKENI. V lost 6 bases, J lost 2 bases, and 21 bases lay in between. The CDR3 contains 17 residues. CDR3 residues: CASSKGPAGVATDTQYF. DNA for the CDR3: TGTGCCAGCTCCAAAGGCCCTGCAGGGGTGGCCACAGATACGCAGTATTTT. The entire variable domain, with the rest obtained from reference TRBV18 and TRBJ2-3, is as follows: NAGVMQNPRHLVRRRGQEARLRCSPMKGHSHVYWYRQLPEEGLKFMVYLQKENIIDESGMPKERFSAEFPKEGPSILRIQQVVRGDSAAYFCASSKGPAGVATDTQYFGPGTRLTVL.

The sample holds a few counts of this clonotype. The CDR3 DNA follows: TGCGCCAGCAGCTTGGGAGGCGGGGGCAGCTATAATTCACCCCTCCACTTT. This codes for CASSLGGGGSYNSPLHF. The genes are TRBV5-1 and TRBJ1-6; D perhaps matches TRBD1 (6 bases). Between the trimmed V and J ends, which lost 0 bases and 3 bases, there was a span of 13 bases. Germline-derived CDR1 and CDR2 are SGHRS and YFSETQ. The CDR3 consists of 17 residues.

This clonotype was counted at least ten times. One end of the junction fails to match germline, which may point to a read error. The chain combines TRBV20-1 with TRBJ2-7; 7 nucleotides line up with TRBD1. CDR3 size: 13 residues. Germline lookup yields CDR1 DFQATT and CDR2 SNEGSKA (reference sequence). CDR3 in amino acids: CSARGTAAYEQYF. DNA for the CDR3: TGCAGTGCCAGAGGGACAGCCGCCTACGAGCAGTACTTC.

This clonotype was counted between two and nine times. The rearrangement links TRBV7-6 to TRBJ2-7; 12 nucleotides line up with TRBD2. V lost 5 bases, J lost 4 bases, and 12 bases stayed unmatched. The CDR3 covers 17 residues. Germline lookup yields CDR1 SGHVS and CDR2 FNYEAQ. The CDR3 reads CASSVGRLAGESYEQYF. CDR3 in DNA: TGTGCCAGCAGCGTGGGTAGACTAGCGGGAGAAAGTTACGAGCAGTACTTC.

This clonotype has more than one count but fewer than ten. The chain has TRBV20-1 and TRBJ2-1; no firm D call. Per germline, CDR1 DFQATT and CDR2 SNEGSKA (reference sequence). This CDR3 is built from 13 residues. V was trimmed by 0 bases and J by 8 bases, leaving 11 bases between them. As DNA, the CDR3 is TGCAGTGCTAGAGATGTGTCGGTCGATGAGCAGTTCTTC. It yields the protein CSARDVSVDEQFF.

This clonotype was detected many times. The chain has TRBV6-1 and TRBJ1-1, with D unresolved. V lost 4 bases, J lost 5 bases, and 11 bases lay in between. Germline CDR1 and CDR2: MNHNS and SASEGT. This CDR3 contains 13 residues. The CDR3, as DNA: TGTGCCAGCAGTGGTGTTGGGAGTACTGAAGCTTTCTTT. Amino acid sequence: CASSGVGSTEAFF.

The CDR3 nucleotides read TGTGCCAGCAGTTTGGGGGGACTCGGGGAGCAGTACTTC. It encodes CASSLGGLGEQYF. The chain couples TRBV27 to TRBJ2-7; D may be TRBD2 (6 bases). The ends were cut back, 3 bases at V and 7 bases at J, with 13 bases in the middle. Germline-derived CDR1 and CDR2 are MNHEY and SMNVEV (reference sequence). The CDR3 has 13 residues.

This clonotype came up a few times. V usage is TRBV30 and J usage is TRBJ1-2; a possible D gene is TRBD1 (5 bases). Trimming took off 5 bases at V and 1 base at J, with 14 bases between the two ends. Germline CDR1 GTSNPN, CDR2 SVGIG (reference sequence). The CDR3 is 14 residues long. The CDR3 loop reads CAWAGTQNNYGYTF. The CDR3 DNA is TGTGCCTGGGCCGGGACTCAGAATAACTATGGCTACACCTTC.

The chain employs TRBV20-1 and TRBJ1-5, with D unclear. The germline CDR1 and CDR2 sequences are DFQATT and SNEGSKA (reference sequence). This CDR3 is 16 amino acids long. Trimming cost V 0 bases and J 0 bases, with 12 bases left between them. This CDR3 is CSARDSGRYSNQPQHF. CDR3 bases: TGCAGTGCTAGAGATTCTGGCCGGTATAGCAATCAGCCCCAGCATTTT.

This clonotype showed up many times. The rearrangement uses TRBV3-1 and TRBJ1-1, with 8 bases lining up with TRBD1. Germline assignment: CDR1 LGHDT and CDR2 YNNKEL (reference sequence). The CDR3 covers 15 residues. V gave up 1 base and J gave up 3 bases; unmatched junction bases: 4. As DNA, the CDR3 is TGTGCCAGCAGCCAAGGGGACAGGCTTTACACTGAAGCTTTCTTT. Its translation: CASSQGDRLYTEAFF.

The chain employs TRBV6-1 and TRBJ1-6; 10 nucleotides agree with TRBD1. The CDR3 has 15 amino acids. Germline CDR1 reads MNHNS; CDR2 reads SASEGT. The junction had 9 bases not matched to a gene; V was cut back by 6 bases and J by 10 bases. The CDR3 DNA is TGTGCCAGCAGCCAAGACAGGGGGCCGGAGTCACCCCTCCACTTT. Translated, it gives CASSQDRGPESPLHF.